This T cell receptor beta chain originates from a study of cytomegalovirus exposure and HLA in healthy donors (dated 2017 in TCRdb). Notes on the research overall: A later analysis indicated that the 100 to 150 validation repertoires were generated on the platform also employed for the approximately 670 repertoires of the first cohort. The study aimed to test whether cataloging public T cell receptors could reveal signatures of past pathogen exposure. Besides the first cohort of some 670 subjects, a separate validation cohort made up of about 120 different subjects was used. To predict cytomegalovirus infection status, the study combined high-throughput TCR immunosequencing, statistical association of individual TCRs with disease status, and machine learning. Study-wide findings and limitations: The study listed around 160 TCR beta chains as associated with cytomegalovirus. Three of the identified cytomegalovirus-associated TCR beta chains were confirmed in vitro to be specific for cytomegalovirus antigens. The classifier was reported to diagnose cytomegalovirus status with high specificity and sensitivity in both the original cohort and the validation cohort. Most TCR sequences were seen in very few donors, while some public TCRs were found in many individuals. Subsequent analysis determined that TCRs grouped into clusters in the first cohort also showed a tendency toward co-occurrence across the approximately 120 validation repertoires, and 94% of cluster scores exceeded 0. The authors suggested that the approach could potentially be extended to other disease states and immunological phenotypes. A later analysis had no HLA typing for the validation cohort, so co-occurrence there was scored across all 130 or so repertoires.

The library came from the immunoSEQ multiplex PCR assay. The authors' pipeline ran thus. A statistical classification framework was built for diagnosing cytomegalovirus status from the catalog of TCR beta chain sequences. TCRdb carries this immuneACCESS record with in-frame sequences only. Its versions omit some clonotypes, under half of them owing to an unresolved V gene in the studies checked, with the rest unexplained. That table furnishes V, J and clone size, whereas the DNA furnished D and trimming. The table for this sample lists more than 250,000 clones; 90% of them were counted only once. The biggest ten clones account for approximately 3.1% of the sample. The donors were included in the validation cohort of 100 to 150 subjects, a group kept apart from the roughly 700-subject first cohort. Notes on this clone: No cognate antigen has been identified for it. Base qualities are not at hand, and no much larger clone is one base apart.

The CDR3 sequence holds 15 residues, the cysteine and phenylalanine included. Only the CDR3 portion is preserved as DNA: 45 bases, with reading frame beginning at the first base. The germline V gene supplies CDR1 MDHEN and CDR2 SYDVKM. The trim is 4 bases for V and 2 bases for J, with a gap of 15 bases between the germline ends. The sequence is built from TRBV28 and TRBJ2-7; the D gene is possibly TRBD2, with 6 bases matching. Sequences were obtained from PBMCs. The TCR sequence derives from a woman aged 25 to 39 in good health and CMV-seronegative. The CDR3 has the sequence CASSSSGGKTYEQYF. The bases read TGTGCCAGCAGTTCATCAGGAGGGAAAACCTACGAGCAGTACTTC.